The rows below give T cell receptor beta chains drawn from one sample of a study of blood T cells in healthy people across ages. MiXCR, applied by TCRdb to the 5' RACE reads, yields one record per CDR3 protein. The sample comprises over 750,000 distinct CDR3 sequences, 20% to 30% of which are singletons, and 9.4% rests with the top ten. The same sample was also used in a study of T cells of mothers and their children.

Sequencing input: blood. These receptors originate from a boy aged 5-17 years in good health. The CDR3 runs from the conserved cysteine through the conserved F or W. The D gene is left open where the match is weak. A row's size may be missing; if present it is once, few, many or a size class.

CDR3nt: TGTGCCAGCAGCTTCGGACAGGCTCAAGTTGGCTACACCTTC
CDR3aa: CASSFGQAQVGYTF
d_gene: TRBD1
j_gene: TRBJ1-2
v_gene: TRBV11-3
abundance: .

CDR3nt: TGCAGCGCCAGACTAGCGGGAGGGGGCTACAATGAGCAGTTCTTC
CDR3aa: CSARLAGGGYNEQFF
d_gene: TRBD2
j_gene: TRBJ2-1
v_gene: TRBV29-1
abundance: many

CDR3nt: TGCAGCGTGGAAGGGACAGTGAAACAAGAGACCCAGTACTTC
CDR3aa: CSVEGTVKQETQYF
d_gene: TRBD1
j_gene: TRBJ2-5
v_gene: TRBV29-1
abundance: .

CDR3nt: TGTGCCAGCAGGGCATACAGGGCGGGGGCTGAAGCTTTCTTT
CDR3aa: CASRAYRAGAEAFF
d_gene: .
j_gene: TRBJ1-1
v_gene: TRBV6-5
abundance: .

CDR3nt: TGTGCCAGCAGTTGTCAGGGATGTGGCGAGCAGTACTTC
CDR3aa: CASSCQGCGEQYF
d_gene: .
j_gene: TRBJ2-7
v_gene: TRBV27
abundance: .

CDR3nt: TGTGGCAGCAGCGTAGAGGTGTTGGCGACGACCCAGTACTTC
CDR3aa: CGSSVEVLATTQYF
d_gene: .
j_gene: TRBJ2-5
v_gene: TRBV9
abundance: .

CDR3nt: TGTGCCAGCTCACCAGGGCTGCAGGGCCGGGACTATGGCTACACCTTC
CDR3aa: CASSPGLQGRDYGYTF
d_gene: .
j_gene: TRBJ1-2
v_gene: TRBV18
abundance: few

CDR3nt: TGTGCCAGCAGTTACGTGGACAGGGCTCCATTCTCTGGGGCCAACGTCCTGACTTTC
CDR3aa: CASSYVDRAPFSGANVLTF
d_gene: TRBD1
j_gene: TRBJ2-6
v_gene: TRBV6-5
abundance: .

CDR3nt: TGCAGTGCTCCTCCGATCTCCTACAATGAGCAGTTCTTC
CDR3aa: CSAPPISYNEQFF
d_gene: .
j_gene: TRBJ2-1
v_gene: TRBV20-1
abundance: few

CDR3nt: TGCAGTGCGCACCATTCTTCCAGTGCGACTTGGGAGCAGTACTTC
CDR3aa: CSAHHSSSATWEQYF
d_gene: .
j_gene: TRBJ2-7
v_gene: TRBV20-1
abundance: few

CDR3nt: TGTGCCAGCAGCCAACCCTTGGCGGGGGGCGAGGAGACCCAGTACTTC
CDR3aa: CASSQPLAGGEETQYF
d_gene: TRBD2
j_gene: TRBJ2-5
v_gene: TRBV3-1
abundance: .

CDR3nt: TGCAGTGCTAGACCTAGCGGGGAACCCTACGAGCAGTACTTC
CDR3aa: CSARPSGEPYEQYF
d_gene: TRBD2
j_gene: TRBJ2-7
v_gene: TRBV20-1
abundance: .

CDR3nt: TGCGCCAGCAGCCACCCTAAAGCGGGAGTGGAGACCCAGTACTTC
CDR3aa: CASSHPKAGVETQYF
d_gene: TRBD2
j_gene: TRBJ2-5
v_gene: TRBV4-1
abundance: few

CDR3nt: TGTGCCAGCAGCCCCCTAGGAAGCGGGGGAGGGAATGAGCAGTTCTTC
CDR3aa: CASSPLGSGGGNEQFF
d_gene: TRBD2
j_gene: TRBJ2-1
v_gene: TRBV3-1
abundance: few

CDR3nt: TGTGCCAGTAGTGCGATAGACAGGGGGCTGAACACTGAAGCTTTCTTT
CDR3aa: CASSAIDRGLNTEAFF
d_gene: TRBD1
j_gene: TRBJ1-1
v_gene: TRBV19
abundance: .

CDR3nt: TGTGCCAGCAGCTTGCACCGACGAGGGGGCGAGCAGTACTTC
CDR3aa: CASSLHRRGGEQYF
d_gene: .
j_gene: TRBJ2-7
v_gene: TRBV5-8
abundance: .

CDR3nt: TGCAGTGCTAGAGGGGGACTGAACTCCTACGAGCAGTACTTC
CDR3aa: CSARGGLNSYEQYF
d_gene: .
j_gene: TRBJ2-7
v_gene: TRBV20-1
abundance: once

CDR3nt: TGTGCCAGCAGTACCACAGGGCTTAACACCGGGGAGCTGTTTTTT
CDR3aa: CASSTTGLNTGELFF
d_gene: .
j_gene: TRBJ2-2
v_gene: TRBV6-2/TRBV6-3
abundance: .

CDR3nt: TGTGCCAGCAGCTTTGTTCCGGGGAATGAGCAGTTCTTC
CDR3aa: CASSFVPGNEQFF
d_gene: .
j_gene: TRBJ2-1
v_gene: TRBV5-6
abundance: once

CDR3nt: TGTGCCAGCAGGGCGGGACAGTATAATTCACCCCTCCACTTT
CDR3aa: CASRAGQYNSPLHF
d_gene: TRBD1
j_gene: TRBJ1-6
v_gene: TRBV27
abundance: .

CDR3nt: TGTGCCACCAGTGCCGGGGGACAGGAGATTCCGAACACTGAAGCTTTCTTT
CDR3aa: CATSAGGQEIPNTEAFF
d_gene: TRBD1
j_gene: TRBJ1-1
v_gene: TRBV24-1
abundance: few

CDR3nt: TGCAGCGTACCTCAGGACAGGGGGACTAACGAGCAGTACTTC
CDR3aa: CSVPQDRGTNEQYF
d_gene: TRBD1
j_gene: TRBJ2-7
v_gene: TRBV29-1
abundance: .

CDR3nt: TGCAGTGCTACCCTGGCGGGGGCCTATAGCAATCAGCCCCAGCATTTT
CDR3aa: CSATLAGAYSNQPQHF
d_gene: .
j_gene: TRBJ1-5
v_gene: TRBV20-1
abundance: few

CDR3nt: TGTGCCAGCTCACCGGGACAGGGCCAGGCCGAGCAGTACTTC
CDR3aa: CASSPGQGQAEQYF
d_gene: TRBD1
j_gene: TRBJ2-7
v_gene: TRBV18
abundance: .

CDR3nt: TGTGCCAGCAGCCAACTCTTGGCCGTGGGGGGCAATGAGCAGTTCTTC
CDR3aa: CASSQLLAVGGNEQFF
d_gene: .
j_gene: TRBJ2-1
v_gene: TRBV14
abundance: few

CDR3nt: TGCAGCGTTGAAAGGGGTACGAACACTGAAGCTTTCTTT
CDR3aa: CSVERGTNTEAFF
d_gene: .
j_gene: TRBJ1-1
v_gene: TRBV29-1
abundance: .